One sample yielded the 15 T cell receptor beta chains listed below, sequenced in a study of CD4 and CD8 cells across lung adenocarcinoma regions. TCRdb itself ran the PCR reads through MiXCR, one entry per CDR3 protein. The sample lists under 25,000 distinct CDR3 sequences, roughly half occurring once. What was sequenced was CD8+ T cells from the center of a lung tumor. The receptors stem from a female donor with lung adenocarcinoma. The CD4 and CD8 labels of this study may be unreliable.

This chain joins TRBV6-1 and TRBJ2-5; no clear D. Germline CDR1 and CDR2: MNHNS and SASEGT. V dropped 7 bases and J dropped 0 bases, with 6 bases sitting between them. The CDR3 loop spans 12 amino acids. The CDR3 loop is CASTSYQETQYF. Here the CDR3 DNA reads TGTGCCAGCACATCGTACCAAGAGACCCAGTACTTC.

In its sample, this clonotype was seen many times. V is TRBV27 and J is TRBJ2-1, with 9 bases aligning to TRBD2. The length of the CDR3 is 15 residues. Losses at the gene ends were 5 bases for V and 4 bases for J; bases not matched to a gene: 6. Germline V gene data show CDR1 as MNHEY and CDR2 as SMNVEV (reference sequence). CDR3 residues: CASSLVAGGYNEQFF. In DNA, the CDR3 is TGTGCCAGCAGTCTCGTGGCGGGAGGGTACAATGAGCAGTTCTTC.

This clonotype showed up just once. At one boundary the junction diverges from the germline segment, which might be a read error. The rearrangement joins TRBV27 to TRBJ2-4, with D perhaps matching TRBD2 (5 bases). The CDR3 consists of 13 residues. Per germline, CDR1 MNHEY and CDR2 SMNVEV (reference sequence). The CDR3 nucleotides are TGTGCCGGCAGAGGGTCTGTGGAAAACGTTCAGTATTTC. Its translation: CAGRGSVENVQYF.

This clonotype has a count of ten or more. The J gene is TRBJ2-2, the V gene TRBV6-1; tentatively, D is TRBD2 (6 bases). The CDR3 totals 14 residues. The germline V gene encodes CDR1 MNHNS and CDR2 SASEGT. Trimming took off 6 bases at V and 7 bases at J, with 15 bases between the two ends. This CDR3 reads CASRRGRAGGELFF. The CDR3 region has the DNA TGTGCCAGCAGGCGGGGACGAGCCGGCGGGGAGCTGTTTTTT.

J is TRBJ2-5 and V is TRBV10-1; possible D gene TRBD2, 6 bases. V lost 2 bases to trimming and J lost 2 bases, with 6 bases between them. Germline V CDR1 and CDR2: WNHNN, SYGVQD (reference sequence). The CDR3 runs to 13 residues. The CDR3 region is CASSEGTQETQYF. CDR3 DNA sequence: TGCGCCAGCAGTGAGGGGACTCAAGAGACCCAGTACTTC.

This clonotype appeared many times. The chain carries TRBV6-5 and TRBJ1-1; 7 positions agree with TRBD1. CDR3 length: 16 residues. Germline V gene lookup returns CDR1 MNHEY and CDR2 SVGAGI. Trimming at V came to 2 bases and at J to 2 bases, leaving 8 bases not matched to a gene. For the CDR3, the DNA is TGTGCCAGCAGTTACAACTTCGACAGGGCCAACACTGAAGCTTTCTTT. Encoded protein: CASSYNFDRANTEAFF.

The rearrangement uses TRBV6-1 and TRBJ2-4, with D possibly TRBD2 on 7 matching bases. Germline V lookup: CDR1 MNHNS, CDR2 SASEGT. This CDR3 contains 15 residues. Trimming removed 11 bases from V and 10 bases from J, with 27 bases in between. The CDR3 region has the DNA TGTGCCGGGGGTGGCGGGGGCGGAGACAAAGAGATTCAGTACTTC. Encoded protein: CAGGGGGGDKEIQYF.

The genes are TRBV30 and TRBJ2-3; D is possibly TRBD1 or TRBD2 (5 bases each). Germline V gene sequence: CDR1 GTSNPN, CDR2 SVGIG (reference sequence). Trimming stripped 2 bases from V and 6 bases from J, with 18 bases between. The CDR3 has 15 residues. CDR3 region: CAWSSRGSFADTQYF. DNA of the CDR3: TGTGCCTGGAGTAGCCGGGGCTCCTTTGCTGATACGCAGTATTTT.

The V call is TRBV6-1, the J call TRBJ2-2; the D gene is possibly TRBD1 (5 bases). The CDR3 has 14 amino acids. CDR1 is MNHNS and CDR2 is SASEGT in the germline V gene. The ends were cut back, 8 bases at V and 2 bases at J, with 12 bases in the middle. This chain's CDR3 is CASRSGINTGELFF. CDR3 sequence (DNA): TGTGCCAGCCGGTCAGGGATCAACACCGGGGAGCTGTTTTTT.

This clonotype qualifies as medium-sized. The CDR3 sequence is CASSEGTGGMYGYTF. CDR3 DNA: TGTGCCAGCAGTGAAGGGACAGGGGGAATGTATGGCTACACCTTC. V is TRBV6-1 and J is TRBJ1-2, with 10 bases matching TRBD1. The CDR3 has 15 amino acids. V was pared by 1 base and J by 5 bases, with 4 bases of the junction left unmatched. Germline V gene data show CDR1 as MNHNS and CDR2 as SASEGT.

This clonotype was counted once. The V call is TRBV6-1, the J call TRBJ2-3; D might be TRBD1 or TRBD2, each matching 6 bases. The J call is doubtful: the DNA matches TRBJ2-7 better. This CDR3 is 15 amino acids long. Per the germline V gene, CDR1 is MNHNS and CDR2 is SASEGT. In DNA form, the CDR3 reads TGTGCCGGGGGTGTCGGGGGCCGGGACACAGATACGCAGTACTTC. It is translated as CAGGVGGRDTDTQYF.

This clonotype was seen a single time. The CDR3 is CASRDRGGGEKETQYF. CDR3 in DNA: TGTGCCAGCAGGGACCGTGGGGGAGGGGAGAAAGAGACGCAGTACTTC. J is TRBJ2-3 and V is TRBV27, with 7 bases aligning to TRBD2. The end of the DNA aligns better with TRBJ2-7, so the J call may be wrong. The CDR3 consists of 16 residues. Germline CDR1 reads MNHEY; CDR2 reads SMNVEV (reference sequence).

In the case of this clonotype: The germline gene is not matched at one end of the junction; a read error may be the cause. The gene calls are TRBV27 and TRBJ2-5, with a weak D call TRBD1 (6 bases). This CDR3 has 15 residues. CDR1 and CDR2 from the germline V gene are MNHEY and SMNVEV (reference sequence). CDR3 protein: CASIQGSRDAETQYF. CDR3 nucleotide sequence: TGTGCCAGCATTCAGGGGAGCAGGGATGCAGAGACCCAGTATTTC.

The rearrangement links TRBV27 to TRBJ2-7; TRBD2 matches at 7 bases. The germline gives CDR1 MNHEY, CDR2 SMNVEV (reference sequence). The trim removed 5 bases at V and 0 bases at J, leaving 10 bases unmatched. The CDR3 totals 16 residues. CDR3 coding DNA: TGTGCCAGCAGTCATAAATGGGGCGGGAGCTCCTACGAGCAGTACTTC. It is translated as CASSHKWGGSSYEQYF.

The table lists this clonotype with a few counts. The chain links TRBV5-1 to TRBJ2-2; 9 positions match TRBD1. The V and J ends lost 6 bases and 2 bases, in that order; junction bases with no gene match: 2. Germline V lookup: CDR1 SGHRS, CDR2 YFSETQ. This CDR3 is 14 amino acids long. The CDR3 DNA follows: TGCGCCAGCACGGGACAGGGAAACACCGGGGAGCTGTTTTTT. Amino acid sequence: CASTGQGNTGELFF.